The present entry profiles one TCR beta chain with its context. No antigen is known for it. The junction shows a germline mismatch at one end, possibly a read error. The germline V gene supplies CDR1 SGHDT and CDR2 YYEEEE. Taken from cysteine to phenylalanine, the CDR3 has 16 residues. Kept here is only the CDR3 DNA, which spans 48 bases and is read in frame from base 1. The data stem from a study of blood T cells in healthy people across ages (dated by TCRdb to about 2015). In terms of the full investigation: In model experiments, template switching captured about one uniquely barcoded TCR beta cDNA molecule for every two T cells. Age-related changes in TCR beta repertoire diversity were measured in the study by deep sequencing normalized with unique cDNA molecular identifiers. Four age groups were formed from the donors: young (average approximately 15 years), middle-aged (approximately 41), aged (around 62) and long-lived (82). Donors of different ages were randomly distributed across sequencing lanes to avoid experimental bias. Using the same blood draw, the study looked at two additional independent replicas of 1 million unique cDNA reads for two donors, one aged 18 to 30 and the other aged 80 or older. On the study overall, not on this receptor specifically: Total diversity estimates from one million sequenced T cells were considered lower bounds and underestimates. Compared with the aged group, the long-lived group had more naive CD4+ T cells, fewer expanded clones and increased TCR diversity, a pattern suggesting age selection. Because profiling used bulk unsorted PBMCs, naive and antigen-experienced compartments could not be compared conclusively. As age increased, observed TCR beta diversity per million T cells dropped in a roughly linear way, and a significant reduction was already evident by age 40. Observed TCR beta diversity correlated strongly with the percentage of naive T cells measured by flow cytometry. Donor CMV infection status was unknown, potentially confounding age-related changes in expanded clonotypes.

The roughly 38 donors, aged about 6 to 95 years, were systemically healthy Caucasian individuals from Russia. Each donor gave ten milliliters of peripheral blood, drawn into EDTA-treated Vacutainer tubes. Ficoll-Paque density-gradient centrifugation was used to isolate PBMCs, with at least 6.5 million per sample. Total RNA was extracted from PBMCs with Trizol reagent, with at least 5.5 micrograms obtained per sample. For every donor, an aliquot of PBMCs went through flow cytometry to measure the percentages of naive CD45RAhigh/CD27high T cells. The receptor library was made with 5' RACE. For sequencing, an Illumina HiSeq 2500 was employed. A second 7 to 11 cycle PCR used a sample-barcoded 5' primer and a J-beta primer mix. A unique molecular identifier was introduced onto each TCR beta cDNA molecule by a template-switch 5' adaptor carrying 12 random nucleotides. Each sample yielded at least 2.5 million CDR3-containing paired-end reads. First-strand cDNA synthesis was performed from all RNA using the Mint cDNA synthesis kit, with priming by a TRBC-specific oligonucleotide. Following uracil-DNA glycosylase treatment, a first 18-cycle PCR with universal primers M1SS and BC2_uni_R was performed on all cDNA. The paper's processing steps were these. Normalization of each sample was performed by random selection of 1 million high-quality reads, each carrying a distinct molecular identifier. Reads with shared molecular identifiers were discarded instead of being binned into consensus sequences. CDR3 identification, clonotype clustering and error correction used MiTCR with a Q25 quality threshold and the strictest error-elimination algorithm. A nonparametric unseen species model using Euler transformation provided a lower-bound estimate of total TCR beta diversity. TCRdb's own reprocessing of the public reads used fastp at Q25 and MiXCR and kept productive beta chains. Rows with one shared CDR3 protein collapse into an entry with the most common genes and DNA. The V and J calls shown here were made by TCRdb, not taken from the authors' results. The sample profile shows around 940,000 distinct CDR3 sequences; 51% of them were found once. The ten largest clones represent around a fifth of the sample.

The chain links TRBV5-6 with TRBJ2-7; 8 central nucleotides agree with TRBD1. The J call is doubtful: the DNA matches TRBJ2-1 better. The sequence was obtained from a woman aged 55-70 years in good health. Sequencing input: blood. The base sequence is TGTACCAGCAGCTTGGGGGTGACAGGGGACTACAATGAGCAGTTCTTC. The resulting protein is CTSSLGVTGDYNEQFF.